This T cell receptor beta chain is drawn from a study of T-cell memory formation after mild COVID-19. Each CDR3 protein is one row after TCRdb ran MiXCR on the 5' RACE reads. Altogether 350,000 or so distinct CDR3 sequences are present, around a fifth being singletons, with the ten largest covering around 13%. The CDR3 extends over 11 amino acids. The germline V and J ends were trimmed by 2 bases and 4 bases, with 3 bases remaining between them. This clonotype was detected ten times or more. This receptor was identified in an adult woman who had mild COVID-19 (a few samples of this study predate the infection). Cell type and time point are not known. Sequenced material: PBMCs or a T cell subset sorted from them (not recorded which). This chain links TRBV12-3 or TRBV12-4 with TRBJ2-7; D not certain. The CDR3 region has the DNA TGTGCCAGCAGTTTACAATACGAGCAGTACTTC. It is translated as CASSLQYEQYF.